The 16 T cell receptor beta chains below all came from one sample that was sequenced in a study of T cell responses to AZD1222 COVID-19 vaccine (dated by TCRdb to about 2021). The library was prepared using the immunoSEQ multiplex PCR assay. TCRdb carries this immuneACCESS record with in-frame sequences only. Its versions omit some clonotypes, under half of them owing to an unresolved V gene in the studies checked, with the rest unexplained. The sample has 80,000 or so clones on record, roughly 87% of them singletons. The ten largest clonotypes hold around 1.5% of the sample. Sample time point, as interpreted from the label and publication: baseline before first vaccination. This material consisted of peripheral blood, taken on day 0 of AZD1222 vaccination. Source of these receptors: an adult in good health.

V gene TRBV27 combines with J gene TRBJ2-5; 11 nucleotides match TRBD2. V lost 5 bases and J lost 2; bases outside the gene matches: 4. CDR3 length: 15 residues. Germline-derived CDR1 and CDR2 are MNHEY and SMNVEV (reference sequence). CDR3 region: CASSQLAGGQETQYF. Here the CDR3 DNA reads TGTGCCAGCAGTCAATTAGCGGGAGGGCAAGAGACCCAGTACTTC.

The chain uses TRBV27 and TRBJ1-2; D not resolved. Germline CDR1 and CDR2: MNHEY and SMNVEV (reference sequence). V lost 3 bases and J lost 2, with 7 bases in between. There are 13 residues in the CDR3. The CDR3 region has the DNA TGTGCCAGCAGTTTTAGCAAGAACTATGGCTACACCTTC. Amino acids: CASSFSKNYGYTF.

The genes are TRBV25-1 and TRBJ1-2; D not certain. The CDR3 sequence is 11 residues long. CDR1 is MGHDK, CDR2 SYGVNS, per germline. Trimming pared 8 bases from V and 5 bases from J, leaving 9 bases between. CDR3 in DNA: TGTGCCAGCTCCGTTTTTTATGGCTACACCTTC. It yields the protein CASSVFYGYTF.

The rearrangement uses TRBV7-9 and TRBJ2-7; 11 bases fit TRBD2. The CDR3 sequence is 15 residues long. The V and J ends lost 4 bases and 4 bases, in that order; junction bases with no gene match: 6. Looked up from germline, CDR1 is SEHNR and CDR2 is FQNEAQ (reference sequence). The chain's CDR3 is CASSWGLAVAYEQYF. CDR3 DNA: TGTGCCAGCAGCTGGGGACTAGCGGTGGCTTACGAGCAGTACTTC.

V is TRBV4-3 and J is TRBJ1-5; D not certain. The V end lost 0 bases, the J end lost 7 bases, and 7 bases lay between the germline ends. CDR3 length equals 13 residues. The germline V gene encodes CDR1 LGHNA and CDR2 YSLEER. The CDR3: CASSQDAAQPQHF. In DNA, the CDR3 is TGCGCCAGCAGCCAAGATGCGGCGCAGCCCCAGCATTTT.

The V and J genes are TRBV5-1 and TRBJ2-1; 12 bases map to TRBD2. Germline loops: CDR1 SGHRS, CDR2 YFSETQ. J was trimmed by 5 bases and V by 4 bases; bases with no gene match: 19. The CDR3 has 20 residues. The CDR3 region is CASSQSLGLAGPPGDNEQFF. CDR3 nucleotides: TGCGCCAGCAGCCAGTCGCTCGGACTAGCGGGACCACCGGGTGACAATGAGCAGTTCTTC. Full variable domain (missing parts from reference TRBV5-1 and TRBJ2-1): KAGVTQTPRYLIKTRGQQVTLSCSPISGHRSVSWYQQTPGQGLQFLFEYFSETQRNKGNFPGRFSGRQFSNSRSEMNVSTLELGDSALYLCASSQSLGLAGPPGDNEQFFGPGTRLTVL.

V usage is TRBV18 and J usage is TRBJ2-1; D is possibly TRBD1 or TRBD2 (5 bases each). The CDR3 loop spans 15 amino acids. The V gene lost 3 bases and the J gene lost 3 bases, with 12 bases spanning the gap. Germline V gives CDR1 KGHSH, CDR2 LQKENI. CDR3 sequence reads: CASSPGMGDYNEQFF. The CDR3 DNA reads as TGTGCCAGCTCACCGGGGATGGGGGACTACAATGAGCAGTTCTTC.

The V gene is TRBV7-3, the J gene TRBJ2-1, with D perhaps TRBD1 (5 bases). V lost 3 bases and J 9 bases, leaving 18 bases between the germline ends. The CDR3 runs to 15 residues. CDR1 is SGHTA, CDR2 FQGTGA, per germline. The chain's CDR3 is CASSLTHGAGSEQFF. The CDR3 DNA reads TGTGCCAGCAGCTTGACTCATGGGGCCGGTAGTGAGCAGTTCTTC.

The J gene is TRBJ2-7, the V gene TRBV20-1; D is tentatively TRBD1 or TRBD2 (5 bases each). The CDR3 sequence is 11 residues long. Germline values: CDR1 DFQATT, CDR2 SNEGSKA (reference sequence). V dropped 2 bases and J dropped 7 bases, with 9 bases sitting between them. CDR3 in DNA: TGCAGTGCTAGACAGGGACCTGAGCAGTACTTC. It codes for CSARQGPEQYF.

The genes are TRBV5-4 and TRBJ1-1; D is unclear. The CDR3 spans 18 residues. Germline lookup yields CDR1 SGHNT and CDR2 YYREEE (reference sequence). V was clipped by 2 bases and J by 0 bases, with 20 bases between them. This CDR3 reads CASSLNAGGPGMNTEAFF. DNA of the CDR3: TGTGCCAGCAGCTTAAACGCGGGAGGCCCGGGGATGAACACTGAAGCTTTCTTT.

The J gene is TRBJ1-3, the V gene TRBV30; D perhaps matches TRBD1 (5 bases). The CDR3 has 13 residues. Germline V CDR1 and CDR2: GTSNPN, SVGIG (reference sequence). V gave up 2 bases and J gave up 4 bases, with 9 bases separating them. CDR3 residues: CAWSQGGGNTIYF. The CDR3 DNA reads as TGTGCCTGGAGTCAGGGAGGCGGAAACACCATATATTTT.

The rearrangement joins TRBV5-1 to TRBJ2-7; 8 bases align to TRBD1. Losses at the gene ends were 3 bases for V and 6 bases for J; bases not matched to a gene: 8. The V gene's germline CDR1 is SGHRS and CDR2 YFSETQ. There are 14 residues in the CDR3. CDR3 region: CASSSSDRVSEQYF. DNA of the CDR3: TGCGCCAGCAGCTCCTCGGACAGGGTCAGCGAGCAGTACTTC. Full variable domain (remainder filled in from reference TRBV5-1 and TRBJ2-7): KAGVTQTPRYLIKTRGQQVTLSCSPISGHRSVSWYQQTPGQGLQFLFEYFSETQRNKGNFPGRFSGRQFSNSRSEMNVSTLELGDSALYLCASSSSDRVSEQYFGPGTRLTVT.

The chain recombines TRBV6-5 with TRBJ2-7; TRBD1 matches 9 bases. CDR1 and CDR2 (germline): MNHEY, SVGAGI. The CDR3 runs 14 residues. V lost 6 bases to trimming and J lost 0 bases; unmatched junction nucleotides: 3. This chain's CDR3 is CASRLGQGSYEQYF. The CDR3 nucleotides are TGTGCCAGCAGACTGGGACAGGGCTCCTACGAGCAGTACTTC.

The V and J genes are TRBV5-1 and TRBJ1-4; the D gene is possibly TRBD1 (6 bases). V was trimmed by 2 bases and J by 3 bases, leaving 14 bases between them. This CDR3 spans 16 amino acids. The germline V gene encodes CDR1 SGHRS and CDR2 YFSETQ. The CDR3 sequence: CASSLGAGTPNEKLFF. The CDR3 DNA follows: TGCGCCAGCAGCTTAGGGGCAGGGACACCTAATGAAAAACTGTTTTTT.

The DNA of the CDR3 is TGTGCCAGCAGCTTGGTGAACGTGGAGTTCTATGGCTACACCTTC. It yields the protein CASSLVNVEFYGYTF. The chain recombines TRBV5-4 with TRBJ1-2; no firm D call. Germline-derived CDR1 and CDR2 are SGHNT and YYREEE (reference sequence). The CDR3 is 15 residues long. With 0 bases removed from V and 4 bases from J, the gap between germline ends came to 13 bases.

J is TRBJ2-7 and V is TRBV29-1, with 12 nucleotides matching TRBD2. Germline CDR1 reads SQVTM; CDR2 reads ANQGSEA. The CDR3 has 20 residues. The ends lost 5 bases at V and 1 base at J; junction bases unmatched: 21. The CDR3 protein is CSVTGTSSLGTSGSSYEQYF. The CDR3 nucleotides read TGCAGCGTTACCGGGACATCGAGCCTGGGGACTAGCGGGTCGTCCTACGAGCAGTACTTC.